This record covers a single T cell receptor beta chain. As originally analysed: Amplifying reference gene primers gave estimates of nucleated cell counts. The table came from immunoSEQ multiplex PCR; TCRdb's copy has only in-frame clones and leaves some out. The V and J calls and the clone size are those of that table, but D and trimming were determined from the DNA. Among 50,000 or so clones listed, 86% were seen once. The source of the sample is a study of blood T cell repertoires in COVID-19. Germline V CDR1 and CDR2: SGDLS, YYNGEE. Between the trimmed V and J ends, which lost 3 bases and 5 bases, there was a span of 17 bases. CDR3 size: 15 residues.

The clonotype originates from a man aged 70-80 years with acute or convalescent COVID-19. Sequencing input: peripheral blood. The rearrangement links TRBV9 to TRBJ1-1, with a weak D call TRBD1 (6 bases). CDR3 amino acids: CASSGLDSVGTEAFF. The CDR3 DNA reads TGTGCCAGCAGCGGTTTGGACAGCGTGGGAACTGAAGCTTTCTTT.